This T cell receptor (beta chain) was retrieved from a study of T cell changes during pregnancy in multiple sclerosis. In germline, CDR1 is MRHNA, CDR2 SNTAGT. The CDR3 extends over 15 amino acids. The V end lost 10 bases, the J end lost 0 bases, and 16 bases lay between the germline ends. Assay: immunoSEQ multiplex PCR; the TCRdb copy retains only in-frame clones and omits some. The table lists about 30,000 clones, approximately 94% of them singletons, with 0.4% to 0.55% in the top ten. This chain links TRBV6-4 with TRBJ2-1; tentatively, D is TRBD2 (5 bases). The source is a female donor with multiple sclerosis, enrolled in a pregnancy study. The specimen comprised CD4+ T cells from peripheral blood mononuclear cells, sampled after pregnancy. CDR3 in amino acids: CATALEDGSYNEQFF. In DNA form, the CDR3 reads TGTGCCACGGCCCTGGAGGATGGCTCCTACAATGAGCAGTTCTTC.